The sequence of this T cell receptor beta chain was determined in a study of cytomegalovirus exposure and HLA in healthy donors. Study-level findings and limits: Based on reports, TCR beta sequences accurately predicted HLA-A and HLA-B alleles for most subjects. Upon later analysis, TCR association rates were observed to vary by HLA locus, being highest for DRB1 and lowest for HLA-C. TRBV6-2, TRBV6-3 and some other V segments were excluded as indistinguishable. In a later analysis, TCR beta V- and J-gene trimming was associated with a missense DCLRE1C variant.

Comments on this clone: The antigen is not known.

This CDR3 comprises 16 residues. Both 60 Vbeta primers and 13 Jbeta primers went into the PCR. Profiled with immunoSEQ multiplex PCR; TCRdb holds only in-frame clones, not every one. This table has about 140,000 clones, more than 60% appearing once. The sequencing sample was made of PBMCs. The J gene is TRBJ2-5, the V gene TRBV21-1; TRBD2 is the table's D call and was not checked against the DNA. TRBV21-1 is an annotated pseudogene. The source of this sequence is a woman aged 45-59 years in good health and CMV-seropositive. Written as DNA, the CDR3 is TGTGCCAGCAGCAAGGAGGGGAGCGGATGTCAAGAGACCCAGTACTTC. As protein: CASSKEGSGCQETQYF.